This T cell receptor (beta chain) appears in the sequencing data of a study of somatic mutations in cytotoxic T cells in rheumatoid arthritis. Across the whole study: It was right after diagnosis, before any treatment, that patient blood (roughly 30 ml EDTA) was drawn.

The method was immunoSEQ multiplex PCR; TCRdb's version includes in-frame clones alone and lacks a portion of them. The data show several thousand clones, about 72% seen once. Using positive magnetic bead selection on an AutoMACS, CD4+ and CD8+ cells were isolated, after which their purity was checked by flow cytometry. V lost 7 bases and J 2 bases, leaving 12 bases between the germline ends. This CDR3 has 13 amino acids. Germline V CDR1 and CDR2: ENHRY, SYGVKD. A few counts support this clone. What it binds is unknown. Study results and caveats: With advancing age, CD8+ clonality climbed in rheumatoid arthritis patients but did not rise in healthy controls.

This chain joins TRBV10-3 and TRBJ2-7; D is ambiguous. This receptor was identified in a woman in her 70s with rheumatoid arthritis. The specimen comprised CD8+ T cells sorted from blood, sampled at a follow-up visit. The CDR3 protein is CAITTGGTYEQYF. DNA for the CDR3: TGTGCCATCACGACTGGCGGAACCTACGAGCAGTACTTC.